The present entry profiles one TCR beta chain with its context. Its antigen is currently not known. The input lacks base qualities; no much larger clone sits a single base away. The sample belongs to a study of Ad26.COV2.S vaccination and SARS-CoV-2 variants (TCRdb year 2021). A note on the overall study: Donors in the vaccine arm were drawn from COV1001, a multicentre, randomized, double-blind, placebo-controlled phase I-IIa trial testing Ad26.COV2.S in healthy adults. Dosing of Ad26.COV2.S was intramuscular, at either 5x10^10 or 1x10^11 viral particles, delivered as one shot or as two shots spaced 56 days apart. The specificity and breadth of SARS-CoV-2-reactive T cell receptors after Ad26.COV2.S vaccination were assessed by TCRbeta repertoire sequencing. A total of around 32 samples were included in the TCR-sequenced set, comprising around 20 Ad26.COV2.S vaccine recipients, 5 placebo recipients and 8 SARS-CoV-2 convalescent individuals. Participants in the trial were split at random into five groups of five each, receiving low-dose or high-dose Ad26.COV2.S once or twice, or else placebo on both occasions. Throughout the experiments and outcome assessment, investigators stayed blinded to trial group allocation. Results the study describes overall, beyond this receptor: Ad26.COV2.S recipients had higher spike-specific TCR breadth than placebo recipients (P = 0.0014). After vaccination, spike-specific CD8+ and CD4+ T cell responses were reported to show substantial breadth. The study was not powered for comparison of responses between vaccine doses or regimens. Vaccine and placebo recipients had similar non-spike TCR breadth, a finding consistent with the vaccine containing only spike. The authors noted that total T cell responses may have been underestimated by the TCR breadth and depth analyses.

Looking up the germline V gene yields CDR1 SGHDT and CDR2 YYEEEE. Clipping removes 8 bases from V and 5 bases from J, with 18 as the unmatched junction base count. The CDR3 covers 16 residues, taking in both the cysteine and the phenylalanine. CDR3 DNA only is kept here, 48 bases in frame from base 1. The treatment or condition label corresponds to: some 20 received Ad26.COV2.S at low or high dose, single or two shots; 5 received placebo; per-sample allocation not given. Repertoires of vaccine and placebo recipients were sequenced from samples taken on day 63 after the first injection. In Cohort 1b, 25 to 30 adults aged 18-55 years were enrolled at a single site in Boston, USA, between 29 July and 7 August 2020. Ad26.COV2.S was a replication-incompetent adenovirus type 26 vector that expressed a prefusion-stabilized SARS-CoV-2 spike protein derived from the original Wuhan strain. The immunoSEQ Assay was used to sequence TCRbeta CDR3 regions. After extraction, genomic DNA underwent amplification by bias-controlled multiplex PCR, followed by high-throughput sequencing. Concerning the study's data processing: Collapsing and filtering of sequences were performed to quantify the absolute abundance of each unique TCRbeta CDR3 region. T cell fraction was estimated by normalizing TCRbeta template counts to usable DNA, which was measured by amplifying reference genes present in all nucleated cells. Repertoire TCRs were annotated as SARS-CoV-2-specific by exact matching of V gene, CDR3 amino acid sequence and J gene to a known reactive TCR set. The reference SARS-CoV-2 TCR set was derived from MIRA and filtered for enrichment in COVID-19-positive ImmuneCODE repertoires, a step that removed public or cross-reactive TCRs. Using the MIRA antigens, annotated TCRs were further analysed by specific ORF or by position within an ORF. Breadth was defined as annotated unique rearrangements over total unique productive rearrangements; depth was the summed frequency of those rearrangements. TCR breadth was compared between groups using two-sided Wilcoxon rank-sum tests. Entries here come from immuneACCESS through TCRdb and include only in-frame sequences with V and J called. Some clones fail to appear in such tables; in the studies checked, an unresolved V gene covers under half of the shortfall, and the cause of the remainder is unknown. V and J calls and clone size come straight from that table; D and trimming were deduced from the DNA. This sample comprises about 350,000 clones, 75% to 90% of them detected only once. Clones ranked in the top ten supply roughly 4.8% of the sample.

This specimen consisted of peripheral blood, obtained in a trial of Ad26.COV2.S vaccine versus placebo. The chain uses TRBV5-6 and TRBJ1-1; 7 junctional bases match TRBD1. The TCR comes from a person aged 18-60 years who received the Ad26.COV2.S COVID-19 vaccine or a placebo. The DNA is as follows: TGTGCCAGTAGATGGATGATGTCAGGGGGAACTACTGAAGCTTTCTTT. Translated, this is CASRWMMSGGTTEAFF.